The 23 T cell receptor beta chains reported below all come from one sample, sequenced in a study of molecular identifiers for immune sequencing clone quantification (dated by TCRdb to 2016 to 2019). Library creation used PCR. The run used a NextSeq 500. TCRdb applied fastp at Q25 and MiXCR to the public reads, then kept only in-frame beta chains. One record per CDR3 amino acid sequence lists the most common genes and DNA. The sample profile shows over 550,000 distinct CDR3 sequences; roughly 27% of them were found once. The top ten constitute 0.7% to 0.95% of the sample. The specimen was naive CD8+ T cells from blood, with Jurkat cell RNA spiked in. What this sample's cell subset or site label stands for: FACS-sorted CD8+CD4-CCR7+CD45RA+ naive T cells. Every receptor here comes from a human donor in good health. Some libraries in this study had Jurkat cell RNA spiked in.

This clonotype appeared many times. The rearrangement links TRBV4-3 to TRBJ2-7; 10 bases agree with TRBD1. The CDR3 length is 16 residues. Unmatched junction bases numbered 4, after V lost 0 bases and J lost 2 bases. Germline values: CDR1 LGHNA, CDR2 YSLEER. The CDR3 sequence is CASSQDRGTGAYEQYF. The DNA of the CDR3 is TGCGCCAGCAGCCAAGATCGTGGGACAGGGGCCTACGAGCAGTACTTC.

The chain links TRBV12-3 or TRBV12-4 to TRBJ1-2; D uncertain. CDR3 length: 12 residues. V was pared by 2 bases and J by 6 bases, with 7 bases between. The CDR3, as DNA: TGTGCCAGCAGTTTATCGTTAGATGGCTACACCTTC. Residues: CASSLSLDGYTF.

This clonotype showed up many times. V and J are TRBV7-8 and TRBJ1-5; no clear D. CDR3 length: 16 amino acids. With 3 bases removed from V and 0 bases from J, the gap between germline ends came to 12 bases. The germline CDR1 and CDR2 sequences are SGHVS and FQNEAQ. The CDR3 DNA is TGTGCCAGCAGCTTTTCGCCTGCCTATAGCAATCAGCCCCAGCATTTT. Translation gives CASSFSPAYSNQPQHF.

This clonotype has at least ten counts. The chain has TRBV7-7 and TRBJ2-7, with D perhaps assigned TRBD1 or TRBD2 (6 bases each). The CDR3 covers 13 residues. Germline V gene data show CDR1 as SSHAT and CDR2 as FNYEAQ (reference sequence). V was trimmed by 5 bases and J by 3 bases, leaving 11 bases between them. CDR3 sequence reads: CASSAGHHYEQYF. The CDR3 DNA follows: TGTGCCAGCAGCGCGGGACACCACTACGAGCAGTACTTC.

This clonotype was observed a few times. The rearrangement links TRBV12-3 or TRBV12-4 to TRBJ1-5, with 8 positions matching TRBD1. V lost 7 bases, J lost 7 bases, and 9 bases stayed unmatched. The CDR3 is 14 residues long. In DNA, the CDR3 is TGTGCCAGCAATCGCACAGGGGGGGAACAGCCCCAGCATTTT. Protein: CASNRTGGEQPQHF.

The rearrangement uses TRBV28 and TRBJ2-1; a weak D match, TRBD1 (5 bases). V gave up 8 bases and J gave up 14 bases, with 22 bases separating them. The CDR3 covers 13 residues. Germline V gene sequence: CDR1 MDHEN, CDR2 SYDVKM. The DNA of the CDR3 is TGTGCCAGCCGCTCCGGGCAGGGCAGGGAAGAGTTCTTC. This translates into CASRSGQGREEFF.

On this clonotype itself: This may be a read error: a much more frequent sequence differs by one nucleotide. The V and J genes are TRBV28 and TRBJ2-5; the match to TRBD2 covers 9 bases. CDR3 length: 16 amino acids. The germline V gene has CDR1 MDHEN and CDR2 SYDVKM. CDR3 sequence reads: CAGSLYPSGVQETQYF. In nucleotides, the CDR3 is TGTGCCGGCAGTTTATATCCTAGCGGGGTTCAAGAGACCCAGTACTTC.

This chain connects TRBV2 to TRBJ2-1; 10 positions match TRBD2. The V gene end was trimmed by 7 bases and the J gene end by 8 bases; junction bases not matched to a gene: 8. Germline CDR1 and CDR2: SNHLY and FYNNEI. This CDR3 has 14 amino acids. This chain's CDR3 is CASIRSAGGDEQFF. Here the CDR3 DNA reads TGTGCCAGCATACGATCAGCGGGGGGGGATGAGCAGTTCTTC.

The sample holds a few counts of this clonotype. CDR3 region: CASSHVLGRREKLFF. The CDR3 DNA sequence: TGCGCCAGCAGCCACGTGCTCGGAAGGCGCGAAAAACTGTTTTTT. The rearrangement links TRBV4-1 to TRBJ1-4; D uncertain. The germline V gene encodes CDR1 MGHRA and CDR2 YSYEKL. CDR3 length equals 15 residues. The ends were cut back, 3 bases at V and 8 bases at J, with 16 bases in the middle.

To note about this clonotype: This may stem from a read error, because a much larger clone lies one nucleotide away. The chain is built from TRBV5-1 and TRBJ2-3; D is possibly TRBD1 (6 bases). This CDR3 is 15 amino acids long. CDR1 SGHRS and CDR2 YFSETQ come from the germline V gene. The CDR3 bases are TGCGCCAGCAGCTTGTTAGGGACAAGCAAAGATACGCAGTATTTT. Translation gives CASSLLGTSKDTQYF.

There are a few counts of this clonotype. This chain joins TRBV24-1 and TRBJ2-1; the match to TRBD2 covers 8 bases. V dropped 0 bases and J dropped 8; count of bases not matched to a gene: 2. This CDR3 contains 14 residues. CDR1 is KGHDR and CDR2 is SFDVKD in the germline V gene. CDR3 nucleotide sequence: TGTGCCACCAGTGATTTGCGAGCGGGAGATGAGCAGTTCTTC. Its translation is CATSDLRAGDEQFF.

J is TRBJ2-7 and V is TRBV20-1; D gene ambiguous. Trimming shortened V by 0 bases and J by 1 base, and 10 bases separated the two germline ends. The germline gives CDR1 DFQATT, CDR2 SNEGSKA (reference sequence). This CDR3 is built from 14 residues. Here the CDR3 DNA reads TGCAGTGCTAGAGATATAGGTGGGTCCTACGAGCAGTACTTC. Its translation: CSARDIGGSYEQYF.

This clonotype was seen just once. The CDR3 nucleotides read TGTGCCAGCAGTTTATCGTCGGTTGGCACAGATACGCAGTATTTT. It codes for CASSLSSVGTDTQYF. The V gene is TRBV27, the J gene TRBJ2-3; D is ambiguous. Germline V CDR1 and CDR2: MNHEY, SMNVEV (reference sequence). With 0 bases removed from V and 1 base from J, the gap between germline ends came to 8 bases. The CDR3 has 15 residues.

To note about this clonotype: A clone one base away is much larger, so this may be a read error. The V gene is TRBV30, the J gene TRBJ2-7; D is unclear. In germline, CDR1 is GTSNPN, CDR2 SVGIG (reference sequence). CDR3 length: 13 residues. Here the CDR3 DNA reads TGTGCCTGGAGTGAAAGCTTTGGAGACGAGCTGTACTTC. The encoded protein is CAWSESFGDELYF.

At least ten counts were recorded for this clonotype. This rearrangement joins TRBV4-1 to TRBJ2-7; D perhaps matches TRBD1 (6 bases). CDR3 size: 16 residues. The V gene's germline CDR1 is MGHRA and CDR2 YSYEKL. V dropped 2 bases and J dropped 6 bases, with 20 bases sitting between them. In nucleotides, the CDR3 is TGCGCCAGCAGCCAATGGCGACAGGACTGGATGGGCGAGCAGTACTTC. Translation: CASSQWRQDWMGEQYF.

As concerns this clonotype: A much bigger clone sits one base away, suggesting this may be a read error. This rearrangement joins TRBV5-5 to TRBJ1-1; 10 bases fit TRBD1. Germline CDR1 is SGHKS and CDR2 is YYEKEE (reference sequence). This CDR3 spans 15 amino acids. Trimming at V came to 4 bases and at J to 2 bases, leaving 5 bases not matched to a gene. The CDR3 spells CASSPDRGANTEAFF. The CDR3, as DNA: TGTGCCAGCAGCCCGGACAGGGGGGCTAACACTGAAGCTTTCTTT. The full variable domain, its missing parts supplied by reference TRBV5-5 and TRBJ1-1, is DAGVTQSPTHLIKTRGQQVTLRCSPISGHKSVSWYQQVLGQGPQFIFQYYEKEERGRGNFPDRFSARQFPNYSSELNVNALLLGDSALYLCASSPDRGANTEAFFGQGTRLTVV.

This clonotype was counted only a few times. The chain joins TRBV19 to TRBJ2-3; D remains unclear. CDR3 length: 13 residues. CDR1 is LNHDA and CDR2 is SQIVND in the germline V gene (reference sequence). Trimming removed 2 bases at V and 1 base at J, with 4 bases between. The DNA for the CDR3 is TGTGCCAGTAGTATATCGCGCACAGATACGCAGTATTTT. Translating gives CASSISRTDTQYF.

This chain connects TRBV27 to TRBJ2-2, with 7 bases aligning to TRBD1. From germline, CDR1 is MNHEY and CDR2 SMNVEV (reference sequence). The CDR3 is 16 amino acids. V lost 4 bases, J lost 8 bases, and 13 bases stayed unmatched. The CDR3 DNA reads as TGTGCCAGCAGTTCGCGACAGGGCGAGACGGCTGGGGAGCTGTTTTTT. The encoded protein is CASSSRQGETAGELFF.

Turning to this clonotype: A read error is likely, as this CDR3 ends without the conserved phenylalanine or tryptophan. The chain combines TRBV2 with TRBJ1-1; the match to TRBD1 covers 9 bases. The V gene end was trimmed by 4 bases and the J gene end by 4 bases; junction bases not matched to a gene: 13. The CDR3 totals 17 residues. Germline V gene lookup returns CDR1 SNHLY and CDR2 FYNNEI. The DNA of the CDR3 is TGTGCCAGCAGTGGTATGGATGTGGACAGGGGATCCACTGAAGCTTTCTCT. This translates into CASSGMDVDRGSTEAFS.

For this clonotype: This may be a read error: a much more frequent sequence differs by one nucleotide. The rearrangement uses TRBV30 and TRBJ2-3, with 7 bases matching TRBD2. The CDR3 loop spans 14 amino acids. CDR1 is GTSNPN, CDR2 SVGIG, per germline (reference sequence). The junction had 6 bases not matched to a gene; V was cut back by 5 bases and J by 1 base. DNA for the CDR3: TGTGCCTGGGACCTAGCGGAGGGCACAGATACGCAGTATTTT. Its protein product is CAWDLAEGTDTQYF.

J is TRBJ2-5 and V is TRBV9; possibly TRBD1 or TRBD2 for D (6 bases each). This CDR3 is built from 16 residues. The germline CDR1 and CDR2 sequences are SGDLS and YYNGEE. V gave up 3 bases and J gave up 4 bases, with 19 bases separating them. The chain's CDR3 is CASSGGGGGVGETQYF. Written as DNA, the CDR3 is TGTGCCAGCAGCGGGGGCGGAGGGGGTGTTGGAGAGACCCAGTACTTC.

This clonotype was seen ten or more times. A junction boundary mismatches the germline segment, possibly from a read error. The chain has TRBV24-1 and TRBJ2-1; no firm D call. Per the germline V gene, CDR1 is KGHDR and CDR2 is SFDVKD. This CDR3 is built from 12 residues. The CDR3, as DNA: TGTGCCACCAGTGATTTAGCGTCTGAGCCGTTCTTC. It specifies CATSDLASEPFF.

This clonotype was counted many times. V gene TRBV7-9 combines with J gene TRBJ2-3; 7 bases fit TRBD1. V was pared by 2 bases and J by 2 bases, with 10 bases of the junction left unmatched. The CDR3 length is 17 residues. The germline CDR1 and CDR2 sequences are SEHNR and FQNEAQ (reference sequence). The CDR3: CASSLPITGVYTDTQYF. The CDR3 DNA follows: TGTGCCAGCAGCTTACCGATCACAGGGGTCTACACAGATACGCAGTATTTT.